This section outlines one T cell receptor (beta chain) sequence together with its context. Its antigen is unidentified. Naive CD8 cells were CD45RO-negative, positively selected for CCR7, excluding terminally differentiated effector memory CD45RA+ cells. Per the original data handling: ImmunoSEQ sequences covered only the junction and lacked quality scores; filtering therefore differed. Produced via immunoSEQ multiplex PCR; TCRdb's table is partial and in-frame only. V, J and clone size are taken as reported in that table, and D and trimming were inferred from the DNA itself. The sample lists millions of clones, about 92% occurring once. The junction had 10 bases not matched to a gene; V was cut back by 3 bases and J by 5 bases. This CDR3 is built from 16 residues. This record comes from a study of shared clonotypes between healthy human individuals. The study, taken as a whole, reports: Larger richness was generally estimated for naive than memory subsets.

The TCR comes from a man younger than 35 in good health. Some clones in this sample may be carry-over from other donors' samples. The V call is TRBV23-1, the J call TRBJ1-5, with 7 bases aligning to TRBD1. Being an ORF, TRBV23-1 has a function that is uncertain. The sequenced sample consisted of naive CD8+ T cells from PBMCs. CDR3 in DNA: TGCGCCAGCAGTCAGGTACCGACAGGGCCAGATCAGCCCCAGCATTTT. It is translated as CASSQVPTGPDQPQHF.